These 2 T cell receptor beta chains were sequenced from one sample in a study of beta chain features in type 1 diabetes. Their antigen targets remain unknown. What was sequenced were expressed TCRB transcripts, since all of the isolated RNA had been reverse transcribed. Here immunoSEQ multiplex PCR was the method, and the copy in TCRdb shows in-frame clones only, minus some. The data hold about 130,000 clones, with roughly 10% observed a single time. Findings and limits, study-wide: Shortening that was moderate but significant affected the TCRB CDR3s of Type 1 diabetes patients in all four CD4+ subsets.

Sequencing was carried out using central memory CD4+ T cells from blood. These receptors came from a man aged 30 to 39 with type 1 diabetes.

This sequence joins TRBV29-1 and TRBJ2-2, with D hard to call. The CDR3 has 12 amino acids. Per germline, CDR1 SQVTM and CDR2 ANQGSEA. With 7 bases removed from V and 6 bases from J, the gap between germline ends came to 12 bases. CDR3 DNA sequence: TGCAGCGCCTACCCGCCCTCCGGGGAGCTGTTTTTT. Amino acids: CSAYPPSGELFF.

This clone was counted a few times. The chain has TRBV30 and TRBJ1-1; D gene unclear. Trimming removed 1 base at V and 4 bases at J, with 16 bases between. The germline V gene encodes CDR1 GTSNPN and CDR2 SVGIG (reference sequence). This CDR3 is 15 amino acids long. This CDR3 reads CAWSADTRSGTEAFF. The CDR3 DNA reads TGTGCCTGGAGTGCAGATACGAGGTCTGGCACTGAAGCTTTCTTT.